The 12 T cell receptor beta chains below were found in one sample sequenced in a study of T cell clonality in common variable immunodeficiency (dated by TCRdb to 2014 to 2015). Libraries were built with the immunoSEQ multiplex PCR assay. TCRdb took over this immuneACCESS table, retaining in-frame rearrangements with V and J assigned. Such tables are incomplete; in checked studies, under half of the missing clones stem from an unresolved V gene, and the remainder is unexplained. In this sample, 25,000 to 35,000 clones appear, none counted once only. The top ten clones comprise under 5% of the sample. The sequenced sample was peripheral blood mononuclear cells. These receptors all stem from a person between 18 and 69 years old in good health.

This clone was counted at least ten times. The missing CDR3 end, 3 residues past where the read stops, is filled in from the germline J gene. The rearrangement uses TRBV7-8 and TRBJ2-2, with TRBD2 matching over 11 bases. Per the germline V gene, CDR1 is SGHVS and CDR2 is FQNEAQ. This CDR3 has 18 amino acids. After removal of 5 bases from V and 8 bases from J, the junction contained 16 bases not matched to a gene. The CDR3 here is CASSAHRLAGMGIGELFF. CDR3 bases read: TGTGCCAGCAGCGCCCACCGACTAGCGGGGATGGGAATAGGGGAG.

This clone was observed a few times. The read terminates 3 residues ahead of where the CDR3 ends, so the germline J gene completes it. The chain carries TRBV18 and TRBJ2-5; 15 nucleotides align to TRBD2. Per germline, CDR1 KGHSH and CDR2 LQKENI. V lost 5 bases, J lost 1 base, and 8 bases stayed unmatched. This CDR3 is 18 amino acids long. CDR3 DNA, as far as it was read: TGTGCCAGCTCATCCGACCGGACTAGCGGGAGGGTCCAAGAGACC. This translates into CASSSDRTSGRVQET. The entire CDR3 reads CASSSDRTSGRVQETQYF. The full variable domain, with the rest looked up from reference TRBV18 and TRBJ2-5, is NAGVMQNPRHLVRRRGQEARLRCSPMKGHSHVYWYRQLPEEGLKFMVYLQKENIIDESGMPKERFSAEFPKEGPSILRIQQVVRGDSAAYFCASSSDRTSGRVQETQYFGPGTRLLVL.

This clone has a handful of counts. The read finishes 3 residues shy of the CDR3 end, and the germline J gene is used to complete it. The chain is built from TRBV11-3 and TRBJ2-7, with TRBD2 matching 7 bases. This CDR3 spans 13 amino acids. Germline CDR1 SGHNT, CDR2 YENEEA. J was trimmed by 4 bases and V by 5 bases; bases with no gene match: 5. CDR3 DNA (partial): TGTGCCAGCAGCGGCGGGAGTGTTTACGAG. Translating gives CASSGGSVYE. The CDR3 in full is CASSGGSVYEQYF.

This clone came up many times. The read finishes 3 residues shy of the CDR3 end, and the germline J gene is used to complete it. The genes are TRBV19 and TRBJ2-2; D might be TRBD1 (5 bases). Germline CDR1 is LNHDA and CDR2 is SQIVND (reference sequence). The V end lost 5 bases, the J end lost 4 bases, and 17 bases lay between the germline ends. CDR3 length: 16 amino acids. The CDR3 bases that were read are TGTGCCAGTAGTCTCATGACAGCAGTATCCACCGGGGAG. This encodes CASSLMTAVSTGE. The CDR3, in full, reads CASSLMTAVSTGELFF.

This clone was detected a few times. Sequence at one end of the junction differs from germline and may be a read error. The read comes to an end 3 residues before the CDR3 does, leaving the germline J gene to fill in the end. The genes are TRBV7-7 and TRBJ2-2; TRBD1 aligns across 9 bases. This CDR3 region has 17 residues. The germline V gene has CDR1 SSHAT and CDR2 FNYEAQ (reference sequence). The CDR3 DNA, read in part, is TGTGCTAGCAGCTTCCGGACAGGGGAGGCGACTAATGAAAAG. Translation: CASSFRTGEATNEK. The full CDR3 protein is CASSFRTGEATNEKLFF.

This clone was seen at least ten times. Read coverage stops 3 residues before the CDR3 terminus; the germline J gene supplies the remainder. This sequence joins TRBV19 and TRBJ1-2, with 10 nucleotides matching TRBD1. CDR1 and CDR2 from the germline V gene are LNHDA and SQIVND (reference sequence). Trimming at V came to 2 bases and at J to 5 bases, leaving 8 bases not matched to a gene. The CDR3 is made up of 16 amino acids. The CDR3 here is CASSISGTGVVYGYTF. Incomplete CDR3 DNA: TGTGCCAGTAGTATATCCGGGACAGGGGTTGTGTATGGC.

The table lists this clone with many counts. The CDR3 end lies 3 residues beyond the end of the read and is filled in from the germline J gene. The chain uses TRBV2 and TRBJ1-5, with D possibly TRBD1 on 6 matching bases. The V gene lost 6 bases and the J gene lost 3 bases, with 15 bases spanning the gap. CDR1 is SNHLY, CDR2 FYNNEI, per germline. The CDR3 has 15 amino acids. The CDR3 DNA, read in part, is TGTGCCAGCAGGAACGAGGCAGGGGTCAATCAGCCC. Encoded protein: CASRNEAGVNQP. The whole CDR3 region reads CASRNEAGVNQPQHF.

Ten or more counts support this clone. The read terminates 3 residues before the CDR3 end, so the remaining end is supplied by the germline J gene. V gene TRBV5-1 combines with J gene TRBJ2-3; D might be TRBD1 (7 bases). CDR1 SGHRS and CDR2 YFSETQ come from the germline V gene. The CDR3 loop spans 15 amino acids. V lost 7 bases, J lost 2 bases, and 17 bases lay in between. This CDR3 reads CASAPEGQPTDTQYF. Partial CDR3 DNA: TGCGCCAGCGCCCCGGAGGGACAGCCCACAGATACG. The full variable domain, in which reference TRBV5-1 and TRBJ2-3 provide the parts outside the CDR3, is KAGVTQTPRYLIKTRGQQVTLSCSPISGHRSVSWYQQTPGQGLQFLFEYFSETQRNKGNFPGRFSGRQFSNSRSEMNVSTLELGDSALYLCASAPEGQPTDTQYFGPGTRLTVL.

There are many counts of this clone. The read stops 3 residues short of the end of the CDR3; the missing end is completed from the germline J gene. This chain links TRBV19 with TRBJ2-7; D might be TRBD2 (6 bases). The germline V and J ends were trimmed by 4 bases and 6 bases, with 13 bases remaining between them. Germline CDR1 reads LNHDA; CDR2 reads SQIVND (reference sequence). The CDR3 runs 13 residues. The DNA read from the CDR3 is TGTGCCAGTAGTACCGGGACTCATGGCGAG. It is translated as CASSTGTHGE. The full CDR3 sequence reads CASSTGTHGEQYF.

This clone was observed many times. The read terminates 3 residues before the CDR3 end, so the remaining end is supplied by the germline J gene. The V call is TRBV20-1, the J call TRBJ1-1; the match to TRBD1 covers 10 bases. V trimming: 6 bases; J trimming: 4 bases; junction bases outside the gene matches: 2. Germline V gene sequence: CDR1 DFQATT, CDR2 SNEGSKA (reference sequence). The CDR3 has 12 residues. Partial CDR3 DNA: TGCAGTGCCAGGACAGGGGGCACTGAA. Its protein is CSARTGGTE. The full CDR3 protein reads CSARTGGTEAFF.

This clone was detected many times. The read comes to an end 3 residues before the CDR3 does, leaving the germline J gene to fill in the end. This chain links TRBV18 with TRBJ2-2; 8 bases are a match to TRBD2. Germline V gene sequence: CDR1 KGHSH, CDR2 LQKENI. This CDR3 is built from 16 residues. V trimming: 0 bases; J trimming: 6 bases; junction bases outside the gene matches: 6. CDR3 residues: CASSPPSREGAGELFF. The DNA read from the CDR3 is TGTGCCAGCTCACCACCGTCCCGGGAGGGGGCCGGGGAG.

This clone was counted ten times or more. The read is 3 residues too short to cover the CDR3 end, so that end is filled in from the germline J gene. The chain has TRBV4-2 and TRBJ2-1; D remains unclear. Trimming removed 3 bases from V and 5 bases from J, with 17 bases in between. CDR1 LGHNA and CDR2 YNFKEQ come from the germline V gene. The CDR3 is 16 residues long. Incomplete CDR3 DNA: TGTGCCAGCAGCCATGGGCTCATACCCGCAGACAATGAG. Encoded protein: CASSHGLIPADNE. The full CDR3 is CASSHGLIPADNEQFF.